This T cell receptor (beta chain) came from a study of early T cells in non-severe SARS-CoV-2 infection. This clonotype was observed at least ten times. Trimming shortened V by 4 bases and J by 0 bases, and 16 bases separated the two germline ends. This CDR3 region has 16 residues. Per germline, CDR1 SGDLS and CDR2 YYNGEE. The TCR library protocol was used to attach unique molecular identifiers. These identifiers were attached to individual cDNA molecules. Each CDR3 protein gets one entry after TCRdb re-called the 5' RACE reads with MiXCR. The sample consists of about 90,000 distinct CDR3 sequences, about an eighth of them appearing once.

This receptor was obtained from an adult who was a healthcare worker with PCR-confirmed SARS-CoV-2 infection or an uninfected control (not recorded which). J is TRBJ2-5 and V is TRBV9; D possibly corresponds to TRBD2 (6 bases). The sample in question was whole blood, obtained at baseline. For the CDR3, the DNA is TGTGCCAGCAGCCCTAAGGGACTCCGGTACCAAGAGACCCAGTACTTC. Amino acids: CASSPKGLRYQETQYF.